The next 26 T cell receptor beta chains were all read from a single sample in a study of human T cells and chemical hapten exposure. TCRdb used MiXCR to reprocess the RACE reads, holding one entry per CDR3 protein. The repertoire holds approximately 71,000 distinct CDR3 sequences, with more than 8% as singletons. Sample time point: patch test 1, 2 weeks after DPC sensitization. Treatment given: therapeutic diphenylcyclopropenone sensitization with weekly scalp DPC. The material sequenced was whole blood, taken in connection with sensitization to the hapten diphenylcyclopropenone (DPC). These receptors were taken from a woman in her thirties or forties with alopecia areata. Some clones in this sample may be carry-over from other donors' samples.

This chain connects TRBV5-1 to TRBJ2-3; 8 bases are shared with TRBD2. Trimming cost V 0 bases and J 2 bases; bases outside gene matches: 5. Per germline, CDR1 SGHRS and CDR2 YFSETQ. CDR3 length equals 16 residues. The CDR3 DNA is TGCGCCAGCAGCTTGGAAGCGGGGGCCCTCACAGATACGCAGTATTTT. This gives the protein CASSLEAGALTDTQYF.

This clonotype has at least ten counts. The CDR3 nucleotides read TGTGCCAGCAGTTTAGACGACAGGGTTGGCCCTCTCTTTCAAGAGACCCAGTACTTC. Its translation is CASSLDDRVGPLFQETQYF. V and J are TRBV12-3 or TRBV12-4 and TRBJ2-5; 7 bases are a match to TRBD1. The CDR3 runs 19 residues. Unmatched junction bases numbered 16, after V lost 1 base and J lost 2 bases.

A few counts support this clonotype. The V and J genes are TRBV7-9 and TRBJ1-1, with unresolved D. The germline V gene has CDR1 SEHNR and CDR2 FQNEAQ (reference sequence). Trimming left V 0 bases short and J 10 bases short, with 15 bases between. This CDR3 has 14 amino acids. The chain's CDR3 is CASSLARLEKGAFF. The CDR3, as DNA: TGTGCCAGCAGCTTAGCGCGGCTTGAAAAGGGAGCTTTCTTT.

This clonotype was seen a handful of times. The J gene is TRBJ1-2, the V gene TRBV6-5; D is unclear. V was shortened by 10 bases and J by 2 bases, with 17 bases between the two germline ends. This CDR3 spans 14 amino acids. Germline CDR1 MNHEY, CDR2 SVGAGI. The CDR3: CATERGGSNYGYTF. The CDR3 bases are TGTGCCACCGAACGGGGAGGGTCCAACTATGGCTACACCTTC.

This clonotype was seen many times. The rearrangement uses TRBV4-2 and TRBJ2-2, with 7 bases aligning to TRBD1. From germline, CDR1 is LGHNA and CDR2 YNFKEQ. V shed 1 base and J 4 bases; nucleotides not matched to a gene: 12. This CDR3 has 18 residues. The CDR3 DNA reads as TGTGCCAGCAGCCAAGTTTTAATCTCTACAGGGGCCACCGGGGAGCTGTTTTTT. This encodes CASSQVLISTGATGELFF.

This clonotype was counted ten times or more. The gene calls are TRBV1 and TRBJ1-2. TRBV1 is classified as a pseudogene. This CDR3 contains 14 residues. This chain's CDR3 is CTSSQVKPYYGYTF. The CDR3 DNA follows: TGCACCAGCAGCCAAGTTAAACCGTACTATGGCTACACCTTC.

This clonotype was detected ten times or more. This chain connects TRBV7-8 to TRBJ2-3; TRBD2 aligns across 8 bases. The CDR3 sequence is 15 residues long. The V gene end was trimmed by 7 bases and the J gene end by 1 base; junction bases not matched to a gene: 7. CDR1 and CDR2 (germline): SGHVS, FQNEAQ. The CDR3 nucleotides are TGTGCCAGCAACGGCCCCGGGGGGGGCACAGATACGCAGTATTTT. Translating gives CASNGPGGGTDTQYF.

The CDR3 bases are TGCGCCAGCAGCTTGTGGTTCGCGGGAGCCAGCACAGATACGCAGTATTTT. This codes for CASSLWFAGASTDTQYF. V usage is TRBV5-1 and J usage is TRBJ2-3, with 7 bases lining up with TRBD2. The germline CDR1 and CDR2 sequences are SGHRS and YFSETQ. The CDR3 is 17 amino acids. Unmatched junction bases numbered 8, after V lost 1 base and J lost 0 bases.

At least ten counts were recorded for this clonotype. The CDR3 loop reads CAISLPYSRGLAGGDSYNEQFF. The DNA of the CDR3 is TGTGCCATCAGTCTCCCTTACTCCCGGGGACTAGCGGGGGGGGATTCCTACAATGAGCAGTTCTTC. The chain uses TRBV10-3 and TRBJ2-1; 16 bases line up with TRBD2. CDR3 length: 22 residues. Germline values: CDR1 ENHRY, CDR2 SYGVKD. With V trimmed by 5 bases and J by 1 base, 17 bases remained unmatched.

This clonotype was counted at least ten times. CDR3 in DNA: TGTGCCACAGGAAGAAGTGTCGAGCACGAGCAGTACTTC. Its protein product is CATGRSVEHEQYF. V and J are TRBV6-5 and TRBJ2-7; D is ambiguous. Deletions cut 10 bases from V and 5 bases from J, with 18 bases between. The CDR3 length is 13 residues. From germline, CDR1 is MNHEY and CDR2 SVGAGI.

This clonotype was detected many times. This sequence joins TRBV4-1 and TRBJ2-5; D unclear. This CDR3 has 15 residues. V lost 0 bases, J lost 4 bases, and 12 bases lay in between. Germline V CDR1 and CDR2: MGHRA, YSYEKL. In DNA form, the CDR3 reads TGCGCCAGCAGCCAAGACAGGTCGCGGAGAGAGACCCAGTACTTC. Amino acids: CASSQDRSRRETQYF.

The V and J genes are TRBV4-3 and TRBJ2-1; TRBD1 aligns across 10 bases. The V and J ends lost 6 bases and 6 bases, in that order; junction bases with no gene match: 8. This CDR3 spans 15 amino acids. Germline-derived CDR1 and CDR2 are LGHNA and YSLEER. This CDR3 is CASRKGTGVGNEQFF. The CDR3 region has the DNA TGCGCCAGCAGGAAGGGGACAGGGGTAGGCAATGAGCAGTTCTTC.

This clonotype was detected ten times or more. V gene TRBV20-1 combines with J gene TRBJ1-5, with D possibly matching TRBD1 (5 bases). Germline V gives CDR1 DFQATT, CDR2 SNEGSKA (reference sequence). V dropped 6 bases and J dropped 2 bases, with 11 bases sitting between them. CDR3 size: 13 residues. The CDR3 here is CSAGGKGNQPQHF. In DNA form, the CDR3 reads TGCAGTGCCGGGGGGAAGGGCAATCAGCCCCAGCATTTT.

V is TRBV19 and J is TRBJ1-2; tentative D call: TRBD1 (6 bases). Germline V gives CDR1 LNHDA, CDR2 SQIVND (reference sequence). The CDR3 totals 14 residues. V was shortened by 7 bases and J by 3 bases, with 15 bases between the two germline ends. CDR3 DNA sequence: TGTGCCAGTACCTCCTCGGGGGCCGACTATGGCTACACCTTC. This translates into CASTSSGADYGYTF.

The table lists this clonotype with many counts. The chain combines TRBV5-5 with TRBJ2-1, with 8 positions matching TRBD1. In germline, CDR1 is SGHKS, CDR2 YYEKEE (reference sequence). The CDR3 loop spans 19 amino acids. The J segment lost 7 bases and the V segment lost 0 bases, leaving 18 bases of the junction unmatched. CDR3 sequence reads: CASSLGLPGQGGRRNEQFF. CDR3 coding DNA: TGTGCCAGCAGCTTGGGACTCCCCGGACAGGGTGGCCGAAGAAATGAGCAGTTCTTC.

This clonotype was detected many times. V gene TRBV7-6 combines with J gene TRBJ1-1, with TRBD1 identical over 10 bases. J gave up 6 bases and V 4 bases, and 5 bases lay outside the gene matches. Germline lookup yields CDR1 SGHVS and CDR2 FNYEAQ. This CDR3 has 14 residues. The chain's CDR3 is CASSSTGGEAEAFF. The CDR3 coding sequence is TGTGCCAGCAGCTCGACAGGGGGCGAGGCTGAAGCTTTCTTT.

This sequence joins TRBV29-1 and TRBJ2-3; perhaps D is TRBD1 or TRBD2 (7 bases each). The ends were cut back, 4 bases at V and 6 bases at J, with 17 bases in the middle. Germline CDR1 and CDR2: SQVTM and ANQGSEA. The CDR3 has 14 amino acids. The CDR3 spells CSVAQGGYRDTQYF. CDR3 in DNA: TGCAGCGTTGCTCAGGGGGGGTATCGCGATACGCAGTATTTT.

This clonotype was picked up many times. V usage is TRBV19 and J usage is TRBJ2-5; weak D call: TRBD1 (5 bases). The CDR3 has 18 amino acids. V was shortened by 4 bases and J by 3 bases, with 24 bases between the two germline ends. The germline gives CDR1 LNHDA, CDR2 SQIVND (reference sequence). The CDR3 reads CASSKQRGTAAREETQYF. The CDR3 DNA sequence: TGTGCCAGTAGTAAGCAAAGGGGAACCGCAGCTCGGGAAGAGACCCAGTACTTC. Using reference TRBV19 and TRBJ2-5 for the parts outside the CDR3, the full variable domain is DGGITQSPKYLFRKEGQNVTLSCEQNLNHDAMYWYRQDPGQGLRLIYYSQIVNDFQKGDIAEGYSVSREKKESFPLTVTSAQKNPTAFYLCASSKQRGTAAREETQYFGPGTRLLVL.

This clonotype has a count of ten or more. This CDR3 is CASSYSPGLGQPQHF. The DNA of the CDR3 is TGTGCCAGCAGTTACTCACCAGGGTTGGGTCAGCCCCAGCATTTT. The V gene is TRBV6-2 or TRBV6-3, the J gene TRBJ1-5, with D maybe TRBD1 (5 bases). There are 15 residues in the CDR3. Germline CDR1 MNHEY, CDR2 SVGEGT. The V end was cut by 0 bases, the J end by 6 bases, with 12 bases between.

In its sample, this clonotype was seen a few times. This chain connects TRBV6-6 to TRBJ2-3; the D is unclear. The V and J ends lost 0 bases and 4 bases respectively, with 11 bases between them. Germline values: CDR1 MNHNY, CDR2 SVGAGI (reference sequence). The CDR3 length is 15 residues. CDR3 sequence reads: CASSYSRPQADTQYF. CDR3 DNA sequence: TGTGCCAGCAGTTACTCTAGGCCTCAAGCAGATACGCAGTATTTT.

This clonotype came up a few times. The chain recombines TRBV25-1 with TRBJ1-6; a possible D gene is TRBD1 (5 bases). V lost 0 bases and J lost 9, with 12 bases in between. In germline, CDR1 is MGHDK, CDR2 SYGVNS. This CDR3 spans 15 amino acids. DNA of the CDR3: TGTGCCAGCAGTGAATATATGGGGGTTTCTTCACCCCTCCACTTT. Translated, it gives CASSEYMGVSSPLHF.

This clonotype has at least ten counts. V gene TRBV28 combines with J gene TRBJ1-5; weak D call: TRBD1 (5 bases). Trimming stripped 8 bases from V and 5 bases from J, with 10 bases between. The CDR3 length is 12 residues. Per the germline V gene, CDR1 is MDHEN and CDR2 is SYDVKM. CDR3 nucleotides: TGTGCCAGCCACAGGAGAGATCAGCCCCAGCATTTT. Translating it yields CASHRRDQPQHF.

CDR3 bases: TGTGCCAGCAGCTTTGGCCGATCCACAGATACGCAGTATTTT. Its protein product is CASSFGRSTDTQYF. The chain uses TRBV5-4 and TRBJ2-3; D ambiguous. Germline CDR1 SGHNT, CDR2 YYREEE (reference sequence). V shed 2 bases and J shed 2 bases, with 9 bases lying between them. The CDR3 length is 14 residues.

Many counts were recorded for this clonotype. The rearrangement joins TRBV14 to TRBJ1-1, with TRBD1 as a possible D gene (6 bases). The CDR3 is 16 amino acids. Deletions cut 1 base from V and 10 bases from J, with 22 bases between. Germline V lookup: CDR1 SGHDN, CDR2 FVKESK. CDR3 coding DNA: TGTGCCAGCAGCCAAGTCGGCGGTTCACAGGGCATGGCAGCTTTCTTT. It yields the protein CASSQVGGSQGMAAFF.

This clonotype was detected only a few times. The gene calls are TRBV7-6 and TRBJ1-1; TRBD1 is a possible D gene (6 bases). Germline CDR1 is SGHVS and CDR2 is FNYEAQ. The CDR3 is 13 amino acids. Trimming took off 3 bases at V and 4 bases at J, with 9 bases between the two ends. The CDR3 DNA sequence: TGTGCCAGCAGCTTCCGCAGGGGCACTGAAGCTTTCTTT. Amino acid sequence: CASSFRRGTEAFF.

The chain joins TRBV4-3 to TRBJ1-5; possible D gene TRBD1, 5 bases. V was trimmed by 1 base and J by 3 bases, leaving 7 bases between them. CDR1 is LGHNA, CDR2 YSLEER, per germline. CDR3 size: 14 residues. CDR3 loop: CASSQGQYNQPQHF. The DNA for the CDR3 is TGCGCCAGCAGCCAAGGACAGTACAATCAGCCCCAGCATTTT.